This T cell receptor beta chain was identified in a study of blood T cell repertoires in COVID-19. Study at large: The samples span acute and convalescent COVID-19 from the United States, Italy and Spain.

Generated by immunoSEQ multiplex PCR, the TCRdb table keeps only in-frame clones and is missing some. The sample holds approximately 230,000 clones, 86% seen once. Trimming removed 3 bases at V and 0 bases at J, with 5 bases between. The CDR3 loop spans 13 amino acids. Germline loops: CDR1 LNHDA, CDR2 SQIVND (reference sequence). Source material: peripheral blood. The chain recombines TRBV19 with TRBJ1-2; no reliable D call. This TCR came from a man aged 25-40 years who had recovered from COVID-19. CDR3 amino acids: CASSMRSNYGYTF. DNA for the CDR3: TGTGCCAGTAGTATGAGGTCTAACTATGGCTACACCTTC. The variable domain in full, with the rest retrieved from reference TRBV19 and TRBJ1-2, is DGGITQSPKYLFRKEGQNVTLSCEQNLNHDAMYWYRQDPGQGLRLIYYSQIVNDFQKGDIAEGYSVSREKKESFPLTVTSAQKNPTAFYLCASSMRSNYGYTFGSGTRLTVV.